This TCR beta chain came from a study of T cells after yellow fever vaccination. On the study more broadly: Fractions low in cell number were prepared with SMART-Seq v4 Ultra Low Input.

For TCR, cDNA came from 5'RACE template switching, which added a universal primer site and UMIs. In TCRdb, the 5' RACE reads were re-called with MiXCR into one record per CDR3 protein. The sample consists of 200,000 to 300,000 distinct CDR3 sequences, over 6.5% of them appearing once. This clonotype appeared many times. What it binds is not known. Study-level points and caveats: Faster peaking, at day 5 versus 15, marked a secondary response that was weaker.

Germline CDR1 SQVTM, CDR2 ANQGSEA. V gave up 4 bases and J gave up 6 bases; unmatched junction bases: 9. There are 14 residues in the CDR3. This receptor was obtained from a young man who received the YFV17D yellow fever vaccine. The specimen was CD4+ T cells sorted from PBMCs, collected on the day of the yellow fever booster vaccination. The chain uses TRBV29-1 and TRBJ2-1; 7 nucleotides agree with TRBD2. The CDR3 protein is CSVAALAVINEQFF. CDR3 DNA sequence: TGCAGCGTTGCTGCCCTAGCGGTTATCAATGAGCAGTTCTTC.